This TCR beta chain was obtained from a study of cytomegalovirus exposure and HLA in healthy donors. The PCR had 60 Vbeta and 13 Jbeta primers. Profiled with immunoSEQ multiplex PCR; TCRdb holds only in-frame clones, not every one. The data show 100,000 or so clones, approximately 70% seen once. The CDR3 covers 16 residues. CDR1 LNHDA and CDR2 SQIVND come from the germline V gene (reference sequence). With V trimmed by 5 bases and J by 4 bases, 10 bases remained unmatched. Sample: PBMCs. The rearrangement links TRBV19 to TRBJ1-3, with 8 bases aligning to TRBD1. The TCR sequence derives from a man aged 25-45 years in good health and CMV-seropositive. In DNA, the CDR3 is TGTGCCAGTAGTCTTCAACCAGGGGGCTCAGGAAACACCATATATTTT. This gives the protein CASSLQPGGSGNTIYF.